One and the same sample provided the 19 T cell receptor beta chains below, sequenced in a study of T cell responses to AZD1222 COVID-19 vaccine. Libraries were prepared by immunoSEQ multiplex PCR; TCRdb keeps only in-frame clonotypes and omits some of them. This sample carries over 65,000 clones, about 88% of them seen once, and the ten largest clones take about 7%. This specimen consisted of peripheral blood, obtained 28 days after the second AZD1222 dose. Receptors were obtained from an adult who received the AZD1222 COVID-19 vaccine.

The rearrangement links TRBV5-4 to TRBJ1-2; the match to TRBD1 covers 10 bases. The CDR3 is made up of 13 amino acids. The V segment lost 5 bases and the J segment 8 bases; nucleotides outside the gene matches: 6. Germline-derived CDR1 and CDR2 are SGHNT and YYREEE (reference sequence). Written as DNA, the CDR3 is TGTGCCAGCAGACGACAGGGGGCGAGGGGCTACACCTTC. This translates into CASRRQGARGYTF.

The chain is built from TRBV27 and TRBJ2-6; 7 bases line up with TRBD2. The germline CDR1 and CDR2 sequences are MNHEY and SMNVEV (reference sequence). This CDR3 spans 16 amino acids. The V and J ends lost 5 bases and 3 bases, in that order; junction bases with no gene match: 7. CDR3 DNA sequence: TGTGCCAGCAGTCAAAGGGGAGGGGATGGGGCCAACGTCCTGACTTTC. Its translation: CASSQRGGDGANVLTF.

Here the CDR3 DNA reads TGCGCCAGCAGCGTGACTAGTACACAAGAGACCCAGTACTTC. This encodes CASSVTSTQETQYF. The chain uses TRBV5-1 and TRBJ2-5; D possibly corresponds to TRBD2 (6 bases). Germline V gene sequence: CDR1 SGHRS, CDR2 YFSETQ. Deletions cut 4 bases from V and 2 bases from J, with 12 bases between. The CDR3 has 14 amino acids.

CDR3 sequence: CASSILSGTEAFF. In DNA, the CDR3 is TGTGCCAGTAGTATTCTATCGGGGACTGAAGCTTTCTTT. The J gene is TRBJ1-1, the V gene TRBV19; no clear D. CDR1 and CDR2 from the germline V gene are LNHDA and SQIVND (reference sequence). V was trimmed by 3 bases and J by 5 bases, leaving 10 bases between them. This CDR3 region has 13 residues.

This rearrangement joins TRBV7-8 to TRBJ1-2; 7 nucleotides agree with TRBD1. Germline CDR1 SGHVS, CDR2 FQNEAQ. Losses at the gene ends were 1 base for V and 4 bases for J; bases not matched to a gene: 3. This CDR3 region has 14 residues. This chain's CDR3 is CASSLEGASYGYTF. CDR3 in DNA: TGTGCCAGCAGCTTAGAGGGGGCAAGCTATGGCTACACCTTC. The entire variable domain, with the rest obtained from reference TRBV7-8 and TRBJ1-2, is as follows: GAGVSQSPRYKVAKRGQDVALRCDPISGHVSLFWYQQALGQGPEFLTYFQNEAQLDKSGLPSDRFFAERPEGSVSTLKIQRTQQEDSAVYLCASSLEGASYGYTFGSGTRLTVV.

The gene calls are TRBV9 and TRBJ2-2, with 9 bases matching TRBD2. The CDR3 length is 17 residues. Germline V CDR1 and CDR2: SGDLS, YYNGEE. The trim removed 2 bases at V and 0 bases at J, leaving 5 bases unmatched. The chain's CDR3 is CASSVSWTSANTGELFF. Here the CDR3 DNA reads TGTGCCAGCAGCGTCTCCTGGACTAGCGCGAACACCGGGGAGCTGTTTTTT. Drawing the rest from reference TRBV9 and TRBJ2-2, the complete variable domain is DSGVTQTPKHLITATGQRVTLRCSPRSGDLSVYWYQQSLDQGLQFLIQYYNGEERAKGNILERFSAQQFPDLHSELNLSSLELGDSALYFCASSVSWTSANTGELFFGEGSRLTVL.

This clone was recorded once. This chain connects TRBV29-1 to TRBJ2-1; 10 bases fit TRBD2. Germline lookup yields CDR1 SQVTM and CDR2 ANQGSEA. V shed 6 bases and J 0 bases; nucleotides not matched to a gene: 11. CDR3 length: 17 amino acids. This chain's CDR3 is CSVDGLAAASSYNEQFF. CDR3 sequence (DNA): TGCAGCGTAGACGGACTAGCGGCCGCCAGCTCCTACAATGAGCAGTTCTTC.

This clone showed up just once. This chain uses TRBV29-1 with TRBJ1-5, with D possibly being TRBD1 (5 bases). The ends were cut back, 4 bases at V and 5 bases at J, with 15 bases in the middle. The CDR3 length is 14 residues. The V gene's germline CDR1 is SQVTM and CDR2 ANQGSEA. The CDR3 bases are TGCAGCGTTGGGGCAGGGAAGGGTGATCAGCCCCAGCATTTT. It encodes CSVGAGKGDQPQHF.

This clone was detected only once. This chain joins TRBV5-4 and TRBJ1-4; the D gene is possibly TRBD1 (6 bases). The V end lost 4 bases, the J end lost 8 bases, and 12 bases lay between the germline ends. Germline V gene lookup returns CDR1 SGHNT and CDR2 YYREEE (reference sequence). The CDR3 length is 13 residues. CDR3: CASSAGVAEKLFF. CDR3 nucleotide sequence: TGTGCCAGCAGCGCAGGGGTGGCGGAAAAACTGTTTTTT.

CDR3 DNA: TGTGCCAGCTCAAGGTTCCGGGGACCGAACACTGAAGCTTTCTTT. It is translated as CASSRFRGPNTEAFF. The chain is built from TRBV11-2 and TRBJ1-1; TRBD1 might be the D (5 bases). CDR1 is SGHAT and CDR2 is FQNNGV in the germline V gene. V lost 8 bases and J 1 base, leaving 17 bases between the germline ends. This CDR3 region has 15 residues.

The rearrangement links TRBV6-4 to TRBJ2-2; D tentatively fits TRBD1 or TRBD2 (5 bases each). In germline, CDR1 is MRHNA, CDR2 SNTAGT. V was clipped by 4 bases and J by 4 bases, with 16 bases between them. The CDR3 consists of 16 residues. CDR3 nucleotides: TGTGCCAGCAGTGGGGGGTCGGCCGATGCCACCGGGGAGCTGTTTTTT. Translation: CASSGGSADATGELFF.

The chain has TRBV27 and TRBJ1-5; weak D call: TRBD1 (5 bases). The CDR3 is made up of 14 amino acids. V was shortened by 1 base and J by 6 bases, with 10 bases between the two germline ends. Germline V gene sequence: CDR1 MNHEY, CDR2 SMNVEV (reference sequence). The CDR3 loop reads CASSLWGGGQPQHF. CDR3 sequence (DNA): TGTGCCAGCAGTTTATGGGGCGGGGGTCAGCCCCAGCATTTT.

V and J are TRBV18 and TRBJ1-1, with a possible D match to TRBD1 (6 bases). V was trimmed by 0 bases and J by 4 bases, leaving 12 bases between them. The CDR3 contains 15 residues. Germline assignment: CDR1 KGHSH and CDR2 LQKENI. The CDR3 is CASSPPAGEGTEAFF. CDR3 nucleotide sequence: TGTGCCAGCTCACCACCCGCAGGGGAGGGCACTGAAGCTTTCTTT.

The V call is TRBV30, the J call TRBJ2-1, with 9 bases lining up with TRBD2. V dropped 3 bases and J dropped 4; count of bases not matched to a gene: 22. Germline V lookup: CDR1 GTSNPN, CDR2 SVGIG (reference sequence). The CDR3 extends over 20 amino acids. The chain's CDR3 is CAWSSPRTSVKREGYNEQFF. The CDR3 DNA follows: TGTGCCTGGAGCTCCCCCCGGACTAGCGTAAAACGTGAAGGGTACAATGAGCAGTTCTTC.

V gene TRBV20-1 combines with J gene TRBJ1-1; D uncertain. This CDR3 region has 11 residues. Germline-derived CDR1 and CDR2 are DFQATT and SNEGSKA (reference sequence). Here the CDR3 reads CGFYMNTEAFF. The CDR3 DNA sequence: TGCGGATTCTATATGAACACTGAAGCTTTCTTT.

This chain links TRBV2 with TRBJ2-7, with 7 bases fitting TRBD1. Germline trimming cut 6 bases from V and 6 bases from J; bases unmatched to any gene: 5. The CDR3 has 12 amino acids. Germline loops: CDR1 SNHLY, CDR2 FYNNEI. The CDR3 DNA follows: TGTGCCAGCAGCGTACAGGGGCCCGAGCAGTACTTC. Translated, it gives CASSVQGPEQYF.

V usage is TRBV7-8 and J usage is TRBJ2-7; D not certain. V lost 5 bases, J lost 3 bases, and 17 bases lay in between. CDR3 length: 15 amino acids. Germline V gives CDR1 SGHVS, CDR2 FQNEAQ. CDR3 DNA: TGTGCCAGCAGCGCCGACCGAGCCTCCCTCTACGAGCAGTACTTC. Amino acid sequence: CASSADRASLYEQYF. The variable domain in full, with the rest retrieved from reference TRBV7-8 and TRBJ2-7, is GAGVSQSPRYKVAKRGQDVALRCDPISGHVSLFWYQQALGQGPEFLTYFQNEAQLDKSGLPSDRFFAERPEGSVSTLKIQRTQQEDSAVYLCASSADRASLYEQYFGPGTRLTVT.

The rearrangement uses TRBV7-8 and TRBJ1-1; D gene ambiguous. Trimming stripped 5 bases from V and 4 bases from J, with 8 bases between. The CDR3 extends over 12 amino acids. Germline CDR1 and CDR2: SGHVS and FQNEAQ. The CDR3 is CASSVWGTEAFF. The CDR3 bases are TGTGCCAGCAGCGTCTGGGGCACTGAAGCTTTCTTT.

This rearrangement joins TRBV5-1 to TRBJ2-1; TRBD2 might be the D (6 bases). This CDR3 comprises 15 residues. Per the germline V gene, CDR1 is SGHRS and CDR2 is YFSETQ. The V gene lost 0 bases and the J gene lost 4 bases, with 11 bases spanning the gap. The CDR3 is CASSLGLVEYNEQFF. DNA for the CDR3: TGCGCCAGCAGCTTGGGACTAGTCGAGTACAATGAGCAGTTCTTC.